This TCR beta chain was identified in a study of shared clonotypes between healthy human individuals. J lost 5 bases, V lost 4 bases, and 6 bases had no gene match. Per germline, CDR1 MDHEN and CDR2 SYDVKM. The CDR3 is made up of 16 amino acids. Data came from immunoSEQ multiplex PCR; TCRdb stores just in-frame clones and leaves some out. The data contain millions of clones, roughly 91% of them seen just once; the ten biggest clones take up roughly 1.8%. The naive CD8 subset, CD45RO-negative cells positively selected for CCR7, excluded terminally differentiated effector memory CD45RA+ cells. Each of the donors was a healthy adult who was HIV-negative and had not had a recent acute infection or vaccination.

The receptor was isolated from a man younger than 35 in good health. Some clones in this sample may be carry-over from other donors' samples. The sample consisted of naive CD8+ T cells from PBMCs. The chain carries TRBV28 and TRBJ2-1; 12 nucleotides match TRBD2. The chain's CDR3 is CASSSGWTSGNNEQFF. The CDR3 nucleotides are TGTGCCAGCAGTTCCGGCTGGACTAGCGGGAACAATGAGCAGTTCTTC. Combining the CDR3 with reference TRBV28 and TRBJ2-1 gives the whole variable domain DVKVTQSSRYLVKRTGEKVFLECVQDMDHENMFWYRQDPGLGLRLIYFSYDVKMKEKGDIPEGYSVSREKKERFSLILESASTNQTSMYLCASSSGWTSGNNEQFFGPGTRLTVL.